The 21 T cell receptor beta chains in this list originate from one sample, sequenced in a study of T-cell reconstitution after alpha-beta-depleted transplantation in children. TCRbeta library preparation incorporated unique molecular identifiers. TCRdb called the PCR reads again in MiXCR, with one record for every CDR3 protein. Among roughly 50,000 distinct CDR3 sequences listed, 44% were seen once. The sample consisted of PBMCs, mostly from graft donor cells, taken 360 days after TCRalphabeta/CD19-depleted stem cell transplant. The receptor set was obtained from a male patient aged 5 to 17 who had a stem cell transplant for acute lymphoblastic leukemia, so the T cells may come from the graft donor.

The table lists this clonotype with a few counts. The chain combines TRBV5-1 with TRBJ2-1, with TRBD2 identical over 7 bases. This CDR3 spans 11 amino acids. Germline V CDR1 and CDR2: SGHRS, YFSETQ. V was clipped by 4 bases and J by 15 bases; unmatched bases: 7. In DNA, the CDR3 is TGCGCCAGCAGCCCGGGGGGTAGCTGGTTCTTC. Translated: CASSPGGSWFF. Drawing the rest from reference TRBV5-1 and TRBJ2-1, the complete variable domain is KAGVTQTPRYLIKTRGQQVTLSCSPISGHRSVSWYQQTPGQGLQFLFEYFSETQRNKGNFPGRFSGRQFSNSRSEMNVSTLELGDSALYLCASSPGGSWFFGPGTRLTVL.

The V gene is TRBV7-9, the J gene TRBJ2-1; maybe TRBD2 (7 bases). This CDR3 comprises 16 residues. Trimming removed 3 bases at V and 7 bases at J, with 19 bases between. CDR1 and CDR2 from the germline V gene are SEHNR and FQNEAQ (reference sequence). CDR3 in DNA: TGTGCCAGCAGCTTCCTCAGCGGGCGGGGGACAAATGAGCAGTTCTTC. Its protein product is CASSFLSGRGTNEQFF. Combining the CDR3 with reference TRBV7-9 and TRBJ2-1 gives the whole variable domain DTGVSQNPRHKITKRGQNVTFRCDPISEHNRLYWYRQTLGQGPEFLTYFQNEAQLEKSRLLSDRFSAERPKGSFSTLEIQRTEQGDSAMYLCASSFLSGRGTNEQFFGPGTRLTVL.

The V call is TRBV20-1, the J call TRBJ2-2; 7 bases agree with TRBD1. V dropped 6 bases and J dropped 3; count of bases not matched to a gene: 7. The germline CDR1 and CDR2 sequences are DFQATT and SNEGSKA (reference sequence). There are 14 residues in the CDR3. Here the CDR3 DNA reads TGCAGTGCACTAGACAGGGTTTACACCGGGGAGCTGTTTTTT. Encoded protein: CSALDRVYTGELFF.

This clonotype was observed a few times. The chain joins TRBV9 to TRBJ2-7, with 10 bases aligning to TRBD1. This CDR3 is 15 amino acids long. Per germline, CDR1 SGDLS and CDR2 YYNGEE. Losses at the gene ends were 0 bases for V and 5 bases for J; bases not matched to a gene: 5. CDR3 residues: CASSVEATGGNEQYF. For the CDR3, the DNA is TGTGCCAGCAGCGTAGAAGCGACAGGGGGCAACGAGCAGTACTTC.

This clonotype was seen at least ten times. The chain carries TRBV9 and TRBJ1-1; the match to TRBD1 covers 9 bases. V lost 2 bases, J lost 7 bases, and 9 bases stayed unmatched. Germline assignment: CDR1 SGDLS and CDR2 YYNGEE. The CDR3 runs to 15 residues. CDR3: CASSVSGTGHDEAFF. DNA of the CDR3: TGTGCCAGCAGCGTCTCCGGGACAGGGCATGATGAAGCTTTCTTT.

The chain employs TRBV29-1 and TRBJ2-7; D is possibly TRBD1 (6 bases). Trimming stripped 0 bases from V and 6 bases from J, with 12 bases between. CDR3 length: 13 residues. The germline gives CDR1 SQVTM, CDR2 ANQGSEA. The CDR3: CSVEDGTIREQYF. CDR3 DNA: TGCAGCGTTGAAGATGGGACAATACGCGAGCAGTACTTC.

This clonotype was found a few times. This chain joins TRBV7-9 and TRBJ2-5, with D perhaps given as TRBD1 or TRBD2 (5 bases each). The germline V gene encodes CDR1 SEHNR and CDR2 FQNEAQ (reference sequence). Trimming shortened V by 1 base and J by 5 bases, and 14 bases separated the two germline ends. This CDR3 has 15 residues. The CDR3 coding sequence is TGTGCCAGCAGCTTAGTCGAGGGGCTGATGGAGACCCAGTACTTC. Amino acid sequence: CASSLVEGLMETQYF.

The count of this clonotype is one. The chain uses TRBV6-2 or TRBV6-3 and TRBJ2-1; tentative D call: TRBD2 (5 bases). The germline V gene encodes CDR1 MNHEY and CDR2 SVGEGT. The CDR3 consists of 14 residues. The germline V and J ends were trimmed by 1 base and 12 bases, with 16 bases remaining between them. Here the CDR3 DNA reads TGTGCCAGCAGTTACTTAGCTGCGGCTAGCATGCAGTTCTTC. Translation gives CASSYLAAASMQFF.

The chain has TRBV20-1 and TRBJ2-7; a possible D gene is TRBD2 (5 bases). Trimming cost V 0 bases and J 5 bases, with 14 bases left between them. The CDR3 totals 14 residues. In germline, CDR1 is DFQATT, CDR2 SNEGSKA (reference sequence). CDR3 loop: CSARDPGFPHEQYF. The CDR3 DNA reads TGCAGTGCTAGAGATCCGGGATTTCCCCACGAGCAGTACTTC.

V gene TRBV6-5 combines with J gene TRBJ2-1; D is perhaps TRBD1 (5 bases). Germline values: CDR1 MNHEY, CDR2 SVGAGI. V lost 0 bases to trimming and J lost 2 bases, with 8 bases between them. The CDR3 runs to 15 residues. CDR3 bases: TGTGCCAGCAGTTACTCACAGGCACCCTACAATGAGCAGTTCTTC. Its protein is CASSYSQAPYNEQFF.

The chain combines TRBV6-5 with TRBJ2-3; the match to TRBD2 covers 7 bases. Losses at the gene ends were 4 bases for V and 2 bases for J; bases not matched to a gene: 6. Per the germline V gene, CDR1 is MNHEY and CDR2 is SVGAGI. This CDR3 has 15 residues. In DNA, the CDR3 is TGTGCCAGCAGTTCTAGCGGCGCAGACACAGATACGCAGTATTTT. This gives the protein CASSSSGADTDTQYF.

This clonotype was counted a few times. The chain combines TRBV18 with TRBJ2-1; 9 nucleotides line up with TRBD1. Trimming removed 6 bases from V and 4 bases from J; junction bases left unmatched: 4. The length of the CDR3 is 14 residues. Germline V lookup: CDR1 KGHSH, CDR2 LQKENI. CDR3: CASSGDRAYNEQFF. The CDR3 DNA sequence: TGTGCCAGCTCGGGGGACAGGGCTTACAATGAGCAGTTCTTC.

The chain joins TRBV5-1 to TRBJ2-6, with a possible D match to TRBD2 (5 bases). The CDR3 is made up of 15 amino acids. The germline V and J ends were trimmed by 6 bases and 0 bases, with 10 bases remaining between them. The germline gives CDR1 SGHRS, CDR2 YFSETQ. The CDR3 protein is CASTLGNSGANVLTF. The CDR3 DNA sequence: TGCGCCAGCACCCTCGGGAACTCTGGGGCCAACGTCCTGACTTTC.

The genes are TRBV11-1 and TRBJ1-5; possibly TRBD1 for D (6 bases). V lost 1 base to trimming and J lost 7 bases, with 14 bases between them. Germline V gene lookup returns CDR1 SGHAT and CDR2 FQDESV (reference sequence). The CDR3 spans 15 residues. CDR3: CASSLGLGASQPQHF. Here the CDR3 DNA reads TGTGCCAGCAGCTTAGGCTTGGGGGCAAGCCAGCCCCAGCATTTT. Together with reference TRBV11-1 and TRBJ1-5, the CDR3 gives the full variable domain: EAEVAQSPRYKITEKSQAVAFWCDPISGHATLYWYRQILGQGPELLVQFQDESVVDDSQLPKDRFSAERLKGVDSTLKIQPAELGDSAMYLCASSLGLGASQPQHFGDGTRLSIL.

This clonotype was detected ten times or more. The genes are TRBV7-2 and TRBJ2-2; D gene uncertain. CDR3 length equals 14 residues. From germline, CDR1 is SGHTA and CDR2 FQGNSA. Trimming shortened V by 2 bases and J by 5 bases, and 9 bases separated the two germline ends. CDR3 residues: CASSLNGRTGELFF. CDR3 DNA sequence: TGTGCCAGCAGCTTAAATGGCCGGACCGGGGAGCTGTTTTTT.

Only a few counts were recorded for this clonotype. The CDR3 sequence: CASSRPGLALDEQYF. In DNA form, the CDR3 reads TGTGCCAGCAGTAGACCGGGACTAGCGCTGGACGAGCAGTACTTC. The chain joins TRBV27 to TRBJ2-7, with TRBD2 matching over 10 bases. Trimming cost V 5 bases and J 5 bases; bases outside gene matches: 9. The CDR3 extends over 15 amino acids. Germline CDR1 is MNHEY and CDR2 is SMNVEV (reference sequence).

J is TRBJ1-4 and V is TRBV12-3 or TRBV12-4, with 9 bases fitting TRBD1. This CDR3 is 17 amino acids long. V trimming: 4 bases; J trimming: 0 bases; junction bases outside the gene matches: 6. CDR3 in DNA: TGTGCCAGCAGTTCGGGGGACAGGGTTACAACTAATGAAAAACTGTTTTTT. Encoded protein: CASSSGDRVTTNEKLFF.

The rearrangement links TRBV12-3 or TRBV12-4 to TRBJ2-4; 10 bases fit TRBD1. The CDR3 is 14 amino acids. The J segment lost 7 bases and the V segment lost 4 bases, leaving 4 bases of the junction unmatched. For the CDR3, the DNA is TGTGCCAGCAGTTGGACAGGGGGGAGGAACATTCAGTACTTC. Translated, it gives CASSWTGGRNIQYF.

This clonotype was seen a handful of times. The chain has TRBV10-3 and TRBJ2-1; D is unresolved. From germline, CDR1 is ENHRY and CDR2 SYGVKD. The CDR3 has 12 residues. V shed 2 bases and J shed 6 bases, with 5 bases lying between them. CDR3 bases: TGTGCCATCAGTGAGATGGGCAATGAGCAGTTCTTC. This codes for CAISEMGNEQFF.

The chain combines TRBV28 with TRBJ1-3, with 7 nucleotides matching TRBD1. V lost 7 bases and J lost 8; bases outside the gene matches: 17. This CDR3 is 16 amino acids long. Germline V gives CDR1 MDHEN, CDR2 SYDVKM. CDR3 sequence (DNA): TGTGCCAGCAATCTAGGGTGGGGGACAGTTCAAGACACCATATATTTT. Protein product: CASNLGWGTVQDTIYF.

This clonotype was found a few times. This chain uses TRBV6-5 with TRBJ1-2; maybe TRBD1 (6 bases). In germline, CDR1 is MNHEY, CDR2 SVGAGI. V lost 0 bases and J 4 bases, leaving 12 bases between the germline ends. CDR3 length: 15 residues. CDR3 coding DNA: TGTGCCAGCAGTTACTCCCTGGGGGGGGCCTATGGCTACACCTTC. Amino acid sequence: CASSYSLGGAYGYTF.